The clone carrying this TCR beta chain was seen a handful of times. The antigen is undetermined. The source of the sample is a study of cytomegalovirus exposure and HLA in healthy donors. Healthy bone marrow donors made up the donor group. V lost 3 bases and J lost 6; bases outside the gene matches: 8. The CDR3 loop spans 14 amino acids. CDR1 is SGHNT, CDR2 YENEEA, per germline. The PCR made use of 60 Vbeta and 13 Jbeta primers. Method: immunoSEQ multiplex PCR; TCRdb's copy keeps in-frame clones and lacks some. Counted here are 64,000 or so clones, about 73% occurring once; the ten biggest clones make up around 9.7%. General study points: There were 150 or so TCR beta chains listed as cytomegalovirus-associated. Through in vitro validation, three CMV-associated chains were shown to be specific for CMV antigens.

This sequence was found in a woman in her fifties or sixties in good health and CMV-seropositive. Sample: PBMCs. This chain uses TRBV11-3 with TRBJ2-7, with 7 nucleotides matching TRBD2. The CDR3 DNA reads TGTGCCAGCAGCTTTGACGGGCGGGAGCGCGAGCAGTACTTC. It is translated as CASSFDGREREQYF.